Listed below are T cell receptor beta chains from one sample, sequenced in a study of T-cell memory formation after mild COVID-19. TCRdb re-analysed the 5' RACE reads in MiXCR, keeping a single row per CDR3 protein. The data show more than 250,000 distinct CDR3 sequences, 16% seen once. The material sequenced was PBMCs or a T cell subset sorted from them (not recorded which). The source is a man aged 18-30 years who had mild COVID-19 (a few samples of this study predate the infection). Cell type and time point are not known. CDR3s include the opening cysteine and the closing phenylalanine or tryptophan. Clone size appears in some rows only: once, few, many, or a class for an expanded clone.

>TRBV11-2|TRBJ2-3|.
CASSPLSTPSTDTQYF
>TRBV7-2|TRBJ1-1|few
CASSLVVLNTEAFF
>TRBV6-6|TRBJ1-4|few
CASTIGGALFNEKLFF
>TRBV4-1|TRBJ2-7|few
CASSHPGQGIYEQYF
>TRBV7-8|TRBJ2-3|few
CASSLQARSTDTQYF
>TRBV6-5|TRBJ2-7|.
CASSYGPSSPYEQYF
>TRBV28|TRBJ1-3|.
CASRLTGSLGGSAIYF
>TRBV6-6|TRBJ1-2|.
CASSPRIGYTF
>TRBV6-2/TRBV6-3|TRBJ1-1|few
CASSRRQSMNTEAFF
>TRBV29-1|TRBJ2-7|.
CSVEEPLAGGREQYF
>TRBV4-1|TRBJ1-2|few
CASSQPSRGAYGYTF
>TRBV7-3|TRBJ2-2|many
CASSLSSGTNTGELFF
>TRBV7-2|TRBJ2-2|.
CASSLGPQAWELFF
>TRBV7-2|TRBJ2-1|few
CASSSGLLGNEQFF
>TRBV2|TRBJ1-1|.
CASTFKNTEAFF
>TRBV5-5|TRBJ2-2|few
CASSTPAGGSNTGELFF
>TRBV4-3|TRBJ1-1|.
CASSHPGTPNTEAFF
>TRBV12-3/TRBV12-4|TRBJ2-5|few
CASSPTTQETQYF
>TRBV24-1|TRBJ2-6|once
CATSLTGANVLTF
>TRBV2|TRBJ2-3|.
CASSGWGPDTQYF
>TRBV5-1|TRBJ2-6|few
CASSERSGANVLTF